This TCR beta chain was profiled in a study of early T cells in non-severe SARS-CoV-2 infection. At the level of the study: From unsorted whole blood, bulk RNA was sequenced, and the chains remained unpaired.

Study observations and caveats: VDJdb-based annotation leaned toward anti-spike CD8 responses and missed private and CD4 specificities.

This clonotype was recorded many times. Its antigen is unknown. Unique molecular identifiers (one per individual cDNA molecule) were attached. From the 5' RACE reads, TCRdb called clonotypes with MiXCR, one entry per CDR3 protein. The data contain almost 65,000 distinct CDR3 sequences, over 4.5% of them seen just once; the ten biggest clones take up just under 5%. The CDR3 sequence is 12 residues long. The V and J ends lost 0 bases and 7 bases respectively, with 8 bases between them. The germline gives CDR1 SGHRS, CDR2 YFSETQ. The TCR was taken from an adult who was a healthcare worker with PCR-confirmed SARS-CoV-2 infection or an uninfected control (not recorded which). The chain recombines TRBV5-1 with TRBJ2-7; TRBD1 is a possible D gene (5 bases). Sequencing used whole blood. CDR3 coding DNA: TGCGCCAGCAGCTTGGAAGGGGAAGAGCAGTACTTC. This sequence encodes CASSLEGEEQYF. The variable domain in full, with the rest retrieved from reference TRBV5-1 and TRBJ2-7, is KAGVTQTPRYLIKTRGQQVTLSCSPISGHRSVSWYQQTPGQGLQFLFEYFSETQRNKGNFPGRFSGRQFSNSRSEMNVSTLELGDSALYLCASSLEGEEQYFGPGTRLTVT.